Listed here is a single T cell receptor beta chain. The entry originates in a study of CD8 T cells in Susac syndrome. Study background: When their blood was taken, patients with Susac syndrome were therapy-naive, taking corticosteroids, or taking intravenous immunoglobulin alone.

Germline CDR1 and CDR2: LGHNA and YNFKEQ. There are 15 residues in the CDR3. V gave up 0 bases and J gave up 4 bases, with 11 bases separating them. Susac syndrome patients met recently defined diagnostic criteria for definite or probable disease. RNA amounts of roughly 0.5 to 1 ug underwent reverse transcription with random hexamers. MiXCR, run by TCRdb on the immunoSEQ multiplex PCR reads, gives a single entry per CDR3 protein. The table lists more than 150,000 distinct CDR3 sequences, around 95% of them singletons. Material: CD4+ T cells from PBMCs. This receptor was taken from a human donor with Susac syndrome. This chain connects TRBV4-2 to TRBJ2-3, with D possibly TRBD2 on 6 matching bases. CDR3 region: CASSQEESGADTQYF. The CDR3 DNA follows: TGTGCCAGCAGCCAAGAGGAGTCGGGGGCAGATACGCAGTATTTT.